This entry features one T cell receptor beta chain sequence. Its antigen remains unidentified. The record originates from a study of cytomegalovirus exposure and HLA in healthy donors. The PCR contained 60 Vbeta and 13 Jbeta primers. Produced via immunoSEQ multiplex PCR; TCRdb's table is partial and in-frame only. The data hold 100,000 to 120,000 clones, with roughly two thirds observed a single time. Study findings and constraints: Some TCR beta chains (approximately 180 of them) were listed as cytomegalovirus-associated. Sequencing had likely introduced a cluster of highly shared sequence variants as an artifact. In an earlier analysis, about 87% or about 30%: the productive usage of most TCR beta V segments.

This CDR3 has 16 residues. CDR1 MNHNY and CDR2 SVGAGI come from the germline V gene (reference sequence). The chain couples TRBV6-6 to TRBJ2-5; no definite D call. Gene TRBJ2-7 matches the end of the DNA better, so the J call may be wrong. This TCR was sampled from a man aged 30-40 years in good health and CMV-seronegative. Sequencing used PBMCs. The CDR3 region is CASSYALVIHFYEQYF. The CDR3 DNA reads as TGTGCCAGCAGTTACGCCCTGGTAATCCACTTCTACGAGCAGTACTTC.